The clone carrying this TCR beta chain was observed a handful of times. The CDR3 loop spans 15 amino acids. Trimming cost V 5 bases and J 7 bases; bases outside gene matches: 9. The germline CDR1 and CDR2 sequences are MDHEN and SYDVKM. Every single donor gave one heparinised blood draw, and these averaged approximately 100 mL. This entry is derived from a study of beta chain features in type 1 diabetes. Every isolated RNA sample was fully reverse transcribed, so sequencing captured expressed TCRB transcripts. Assay used: immunoSEQ multiplex PCR; TCRdb lists only in-frame clones, some missing. This sample has about 900,000 clones, with roughly 16% found just once.

The rearrangement links TRBV28 to TRBJ2-2; 8 nucleotides line up with TRBD2. This clonotype was sampled from a woman under 30 in good health. Sequenced sample: naive CD4+ T cells from blood. CDR3 protein: CASSGGLGTVGELFF. CDR3 sequence (DNA): TGTGCCAGCAGTGGGGGACTAGGGACGGTCGGGGAGCTGTTTTTT.